This record covers a single T cell receptor beta chain. No antigen is known for it. The data were taken from a study of STAT5B mutations in CD4+ large granular lymphocyte leukemia. The study, taken as a whole, reports: Compared with healthy controls (2/35), patient top clones favored TRBV06 (8/27). Patient CD4-sorted repertoires looked more clonal than healthy CD4+ repertoires, even without putative leukemic clones. No patients shared main leukemic clonotypes, though less than 30% appeared at low frequency elsewhere.

CDR3 length equals 16 residues. CDR1 is SGHTA and CDR2 is FQGNSA in the germline V gene. Trimming removed 1 base from V and 6 bases from J, with 19 bases in between. Authors' processing steps: The detection floor for productive clonotype frequency was 2.59 x 10-5. Here immunoSEQ multiplex PCR was the method, and the copy in TCRdb shows in-frame clones only, minus some. That table gives V, J and clone size, and the DNA gave D and trimming. Of approximately 32,000 clones in the sample, over 65% were seen once. The specimen was CD4+ T cells from blood buffy coats. J is TRBJ2-7 and V is TRBV7-2; possible D gene TRBD1, 5 bases. The TCR sequence derives from a human donor in good health. The CDR3 loop reads CASSLEGYRSPGEQYF. CDR3 in DNA: TGTGCCAGCAGCTTAGAAGGCTACAGGTCGCCGGGCGAGCAGTACTTC.